One sample yielded the 11 T cell receptor beta chains listed below, sequenced in a study of T cell responses to AZD1222 COVID-19 vaccine. Measured with immunoSEQ multiplex PCR; TCRdb has only the in-frame clones, and not every one. The sample contains 90,000 to 120,000 clones, about 90% of which appear only once. The source was peripheral blood, collected 28 days after the second AZD1222 dose. All receptors come from an adult who received the AZD1222 COVID-19 vaccine.

A single count supports this clone. The genes are TRBV12-2 and TRBJ1-1; the table names TRBD1, a call not compared with the DNA. TRBV12-2 is a pseudogene segment. The CDR3 contains 16 residues. The CDR3 loop is CASRLARQTRNTEAFF. CDR3 nucleotides: TGTGCAAGTCGCTTAGCTAGACAGACCCGGAACACTGAAGCTTTCTTT.

This rearrangement joins TRBV9 to TRBJ1-1, with D uncertain. The germline V gene encodes CDR1 SGDLS and CDR2 YYNGEE. The CDR3 has 16 residues. The ends were cut back, 4 bases at V and 5 bases at J, with 21 bases in the middle. This CDR3 is CASSPQVGLLGTEAFF. The CDR3 DNA reads TGTGCCAGCAGCCCCCAGGTGGGCCTACTGGGAACTGAAGCTTTCTTT.

CDR3 in amino acids: CASSRVSTEAFF. CDR3 DNA sequence: TGTGCCAGCAGCCGCGTTAGCACTGAAGCTTTCTTT. This chain joins TRBV7-2 and TRBJ1-1; D unresolved. Per germline, CDR1 SGHTA and CDR2 FQGNSA. The germline V and J ends were trimmed by 5 bases and 4 bases, with 8 bases remaining between them. This CDR3 comprises 12 residues.

This sequence joins TRBV28 and TRBJ1-6, with TRBD1 matching 8 bases. The CDR3 has 16 amino acids. V trimming: 6 bases; J trimming: 10 bases; junction bases outside the gene matches: 14. Germline CDR1 reads MDHEN; CDR2 reads SYDVKM. CDR3 nucleotide sequence: TGTGCCAGCAGGATACTTCGGACAGGGACGGGCTCACCCCTCCACTTT. Its protein product is CASRILRTGTGSPLHF. Variable domain in full (rest from reference TRBV28 and TRBJ1-6): DVKVTQSSRYLVKRTGEKVFLECVQDMDHENMFWYRQDPGLGLRLIYFSYDVKMKEKGDIPEGYSVSREKKERFSLILESASTNQTSMYLCASRILRTGTGSPLHFGNGTRLTVT.

The V call is TRBV5-1, the J call TRBJ1-5, with 7 bases aligning to TRBD1. The CDR3 runs to 13 residues. Trimming at V came to 4 bases and at J to 5 bases, leaving 3 bases not matched to a gene. The germline V gene has CDR1 SGHRS and CDR2 YFSETQ. The CDR3 sequence: CASSRTGDQPQHF. CDR3 bases: TGCGCCAGCAGCCGGACAGGAGATCAGCCCCAGCATTTT.

This chain uses TRBV7-2 with TRBJ2-7; 7 bases align to TRBD1. This CDR3 contains 14 residues. Germline loops: CDR1 SGHTA, CDR2 FQGNSA. After removal of 5 bases from V and 5 bases from J, the junction contained 9 bases not matched to a gene. CDR3 residues: CASSPWRGGNEQYF. CDR3 coding DNA: TGTGCCAGCAGCCCCTGGAGAGGGGGCAACGAGCAGTACTTC.

V gene TRBV3-1 (or the pseudogene TRBV3-2) combines with J gene TRBJ2-1; 7 nucleotides match TRBD1. V was pared by 0 bases and J by 5 bases, with 1 base of the junction left unmatched. The germline gives CDR1 LGHDT, CDR2 YNNKEL (reference sequence). The CDR3 extends over 14 amino acids. The CDR3 nucleotides read TGTGCCAGCAGCCAAGAGGGACAGCACAATGAGCAGTTCTTC. Translated: CASSQEGQHNEQFF.

This chain uses TRBV10-3 with TRBJ1-5; perhaps TRBD1 as D (5 bases). From germline, CDR1 is ENHRY and CDR2 SYGVKD. CDR3 length: 15 amino acids. V was clipped by 0 bases and J by 1 base, with 7 bases between them. The CDR3 reads CAISESEGSNQPQHF. The CDR3, as DNA: TGTGCCATCAGTGAGTCGGAGGGGAGCAATCAGCCCCAGCATTTT.

This clone has just a few counts. J is TRBJ2-7 and V is TRBV27; possible D gene TRBD2, 5 bases. This CDR3 is 13 amino acids long. In germline, CDR1 is MNHEY, CDR2 SMNVEV (reference sequence). V was cut by 5 bases and J by 6 bases, with 14 bases left in between. CDR3 region: CASSPGGLGEQYF. The CDR3 DNA sequence: TGTGCCAGCAGTCCCGGCGGGCTGGGCGAGCAGTACTTC.

The CDR3 DNA sequence: TGTGCCTGGAGTGGCGGACTAGCGGGGGGACAGACCCAGTACTTC. It specifies CAWSGGLAGGQTQYF. The chain employs TRBV30 and TRBJ2-5, with TRBD2 matching over 14 bases. CDR1 GTSNPN and CDR2 SVGIG come from the germline V gene (reference sequence). This CDR3 region has 15 residues. V was pared by 1 base and J by 6 bases, with 4 bases of the junction left unmatched.

This sequence joins TRBV5-5 and TRBJ1-2, with D perhaps matching TRBD1 (5 bases). CDR1 SGHKS and CDR2 YYEKEE come from the germline V gene (reference sequence). There are 14 residues in the CDR3. Trimming stripped 4 bases from V and 0 bases from J, with 10 bases between. CDR3 DNA: TGTGCCAGCAGCCCCCGGGACGCTAACTATGGCTACACCTTC. It specifies CASSPRDANYGYTF.